The 2 T cell receptor beta chains presented below share a single source sample, sequenced in a study of shared clonotypes between healthy human individuals. Here immunoSEQ multiplex PCR was the method, and the copy in TCRdb shows in-frame clones only, minus some. Here the sample spans some 1.1 million clones, 60% to 80% being singletons. The sequenced sample consisted of memory CD4+ T cells from PBMCs. Indicated subset: CD45RA-negative fraction. Receptor source: a man aged 18 to 29 in good health. Some clones in this sample may be carry-over from other donors' samples.

This clone was detected a few times. In DNA form, the CDR3 reads TGTGCCAGCAGCTCGAGACAGGGGATTCTCTATGGCTACACCTTC. It yields the protein CASSSRQGILYGYTF. The chain combines TRBV9 with TRBJ1-2; 8 nucleotides align to TRBD1. The CDR3 totals 15 residues. Germline CDR1 SGDLS, CDR2 YYNGEE. Trimming removed 4 bases from V and 4 bases from J; junction bases left unmatched: 9. Full variable domain (rest looked up from reference TRBV9 and TRBJ1-2): DSGVTQTPKHLITATGQRVTLRCSPRSGDLSVYWYQQSLDQGLQFLIQYYNGEERAKGNILERFSAQQFPDLHSELNLSSLELGDSALYFCASSSRQGILYGYTFGSGTRLTVV.

The chain employs TRBV2 and TRBJ1-2; D is unclear. Germline V gene lookup returns CDR1 SNHLY and CDR2 FYNNEI. CDR3 size: 12 residues. With 6 bases removed from V and 4 bases from J, the gap between germline ends came to 9 bases. CDR3 sequence: CASSPGFYGYTF. The CDR3 nucleotides are TGTGCCAGCAGCCCCGGGTTCTATGGCTACACCTTC.